The clone carrying this T cell receptor beta chain was seen a few times. Antigen specificity is unknown. The ends lost 7 bases at V and 3 bases at J; junction bases unmatched: 5. This CDR3 is 13 amino acids long. CDR1 and CDR2 (germline): DFQATT, SNEGSKA (reference sequence). These data are taken from a study of response to subunit inactivated influenza vaccine. TCRdb passed the RT-PCR reads through MiXCR, listing each CDR3 protein once. The sample lists hundreds of thousands of distinct CDR3 sequences, 16% seen once, with 3% in the top ten. The study, taken as a whole, reports: A suggestion made by the authors is that each seasonal influenza vaccination recruits few new T cells.

The rearrangement links TRBV20-1 to TRBJ1-4; 7 bases line up with TRBD1. Sequenced material: CD4+ T cells sorted from PBMCs, taken less than 25 months after vaccination. The source of this sequence is a man between 45 and 75 years old who received an inactivated influenza vaccine. The DNA of the CDR3 is TGCAGTGTAGGGGGCATGGCTAATGAAAAACTGTTTTTT. Residues: CSVGGMANEKLFF.